This T cell receptor beta chain was sequenced during a study of shared clonotypes between healthy human individuals. Study details: Researchers drew samples from two women and a few men aged 18 to 49.

V was cut by 5 bases and J by 6 bases, with 19 bases left in between. CDR3 length: 16 residues. Looked up from germline, CDR1 is LNHDA and CDR2 is SQIVND (reference sequence). It was around 0.3 ug DNA, 25,000 to 35,000 T cell genomes, that went into each replicate PCR of unsorted PBMC. Profiling relied on immunoSEQ multiplex PCR, and the TCRdb table lists in-frame clones only, not all of them. Of about 490,000 clones in the sample, approximately 80% were seen once. There were only Caucasian adults among the donors, and all lived in Nashville, Tennessee. With unsorted samples, genomic DNA was obtained from 75 million to 90 million PBMCs.

The chain employs TRBV19 and TRBJ1-4; a weak D match, TRBD1 (6 bases). Sequenced material: PBMCs. The receptor's source is a woman aged 40 to 50 in good health. Some clones in this sample may be carry-over from other donors' samples. CDR3 DNA: TGTGCCAGTAGTTCGACCGGACAGACCTTTTATGAAAAACTGTTTTTT. It translates to CASSSTGQTFYEKLFF.